The entry that follows covers one T cell receptor (beta chain) sequence. V lost 5 bases to trimming and J lost 3 bases, with 11 bases between them. CDR1 is LNHDA, CDR2 SQIVND, per germline (reference sequence). This CDR3 spans 13 amino acids. Produced via immunoSEQ multiplex PCR; TCRdb's table is partial and in-frame only. The sample carries about 61,000 clones, around 77% recorded once. This record comes from a study of blood T cell repertoires in COVID-19. Sequencing input: peripheral blood. The receptor was derived from an elderly man with active or convalescent COVID-19. The chain has TRBV19 and TRBJ2-7; D perhaps matches TRBD1 (6 bases). The CDR3 is CASSPIQGYEQYF. CDR3 bases: TGTGCCAGTAGTCCGATACAGGGCTACGAGCAGTACTTC.